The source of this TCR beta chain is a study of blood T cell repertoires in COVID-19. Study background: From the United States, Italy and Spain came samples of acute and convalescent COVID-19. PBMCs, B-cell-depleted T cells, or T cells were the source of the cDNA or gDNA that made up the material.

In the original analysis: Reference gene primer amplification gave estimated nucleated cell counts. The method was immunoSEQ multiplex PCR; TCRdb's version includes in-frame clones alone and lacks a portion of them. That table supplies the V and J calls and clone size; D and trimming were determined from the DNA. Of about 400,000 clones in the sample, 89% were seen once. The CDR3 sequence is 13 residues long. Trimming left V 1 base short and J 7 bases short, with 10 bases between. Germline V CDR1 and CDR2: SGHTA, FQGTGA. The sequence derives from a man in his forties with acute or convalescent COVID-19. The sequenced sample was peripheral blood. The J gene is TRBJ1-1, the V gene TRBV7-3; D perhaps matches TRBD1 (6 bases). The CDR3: CASSLNRDGEAFF. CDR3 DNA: TGTGCCAGCAGCTTAAACAGGGACGGTGAAGCTTTCTTT.